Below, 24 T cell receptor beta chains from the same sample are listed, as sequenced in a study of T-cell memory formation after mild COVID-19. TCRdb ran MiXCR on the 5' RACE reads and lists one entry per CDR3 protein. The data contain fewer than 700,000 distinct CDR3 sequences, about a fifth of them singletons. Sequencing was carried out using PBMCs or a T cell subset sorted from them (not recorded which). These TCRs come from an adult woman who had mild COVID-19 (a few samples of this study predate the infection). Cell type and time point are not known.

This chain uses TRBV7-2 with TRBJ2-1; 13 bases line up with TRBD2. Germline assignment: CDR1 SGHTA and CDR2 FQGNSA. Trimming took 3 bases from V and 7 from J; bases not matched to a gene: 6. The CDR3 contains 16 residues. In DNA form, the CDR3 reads TGTGCCAGCAGCTTCAGGACTAGCGGGGGTGGTAATGAGCAGTTCTTC. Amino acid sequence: CASSFRTSGGGNEQFF.

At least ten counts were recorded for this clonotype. The CDR3 DNA follows: TGCGCCAGCAGCTTGGAAAGACTAGCGGGGGACCCGGATACGCAGTATTTT. Translation gives CASSLERLAGDPDTQYF. This chain uses TRBV5-1 with TRBJ2-3; 12 positions agree with TRBD2. The germline V gene has CDR1 SGHRS and CDR2 YFSETQ. J lost 6 bases, V lost 0 bases, and 8 bases had no gene match. The CDR3 consists of 17 residues.

DNA for the CDR3: TGTGCCAGCAGTCGCAGCGGGAGAGGGTCCTACGAGCAGTACTTC. Its protein is CASSRSGRGSYEQYF. The genes are TRBV7-2 and TRBJ2-7; 8 nucleotides line up with TRBD2. The CDR3 runs to 15 residues. Trimming at V came to 6 bases and at J to 1 base, leaving 8 bases not matched to a gene. Germline V lookup: CDR1 SGHTA, CDR2 FQGNSA.

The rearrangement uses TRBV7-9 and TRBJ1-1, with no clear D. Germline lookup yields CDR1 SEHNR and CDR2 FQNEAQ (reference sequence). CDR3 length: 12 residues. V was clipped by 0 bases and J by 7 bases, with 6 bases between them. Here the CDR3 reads CASSLAQNEAFF. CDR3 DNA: TGTGCCAGCAGCTTAGCCCAGAATGAAGCTTTCTTT.

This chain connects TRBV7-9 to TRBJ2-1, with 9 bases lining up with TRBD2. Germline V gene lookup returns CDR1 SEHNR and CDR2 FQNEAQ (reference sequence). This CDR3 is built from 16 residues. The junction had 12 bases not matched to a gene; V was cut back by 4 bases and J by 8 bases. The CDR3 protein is CASSYLSGGAGDEQFF. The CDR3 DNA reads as TGTGCCAGCAGCTACCTTAGCGGGGGCGCCGGCGATGAGCAGTTCTTC. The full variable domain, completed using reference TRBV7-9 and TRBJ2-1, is DTGVSQNPRHKITKRGQNVTFRCDPISEHNRLYWYRQTLGQGPEFLTYFQNEAQLEKSRLLSDRFSAERPKGSFSTLEIQRTEQGDSAMYLCASSYLSGGAGDEQFFGPGTRLTVL.

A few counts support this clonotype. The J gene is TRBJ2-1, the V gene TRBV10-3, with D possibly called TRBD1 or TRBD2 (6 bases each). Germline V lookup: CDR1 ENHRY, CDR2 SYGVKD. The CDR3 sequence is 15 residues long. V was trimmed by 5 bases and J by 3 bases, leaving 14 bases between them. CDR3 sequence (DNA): TGTGCCATCAGTTCAACGGGGGCTAACTACAATGAGCAGTTCTTC. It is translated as CAISSTGANYNEQFF.

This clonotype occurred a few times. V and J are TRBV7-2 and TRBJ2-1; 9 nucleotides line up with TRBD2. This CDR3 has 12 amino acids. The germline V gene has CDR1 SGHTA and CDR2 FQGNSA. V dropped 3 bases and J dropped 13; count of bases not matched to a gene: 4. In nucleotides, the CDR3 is TGTGCCAGCAGCTTGTCGCTAGCGGGACAGTTCTTC. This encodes CASSLSLAGQFF.

CDR3 coding DNA: TGCAGCCGACGGGACAGGGGGTTCTATGGCTACACCTTC. As protein: CSRRDRGFYGYTF. The rearrangement joins TRBV20-1 to TRBJ1-2, with 11 nucleotides matching TRBD1. In germline, CDR1 is DFQATT, CDR2 SNEGSKA (reference sequence). The CDR3 loop spans 13 amino acids.

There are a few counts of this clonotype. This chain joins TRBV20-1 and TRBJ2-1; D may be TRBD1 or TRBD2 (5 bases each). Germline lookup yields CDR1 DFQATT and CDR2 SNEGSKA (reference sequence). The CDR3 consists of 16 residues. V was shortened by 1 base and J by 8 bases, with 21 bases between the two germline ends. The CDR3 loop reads CSARALTRDPTYEQFF. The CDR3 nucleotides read TGCAGTGCTAGAGCTCTAACCCGGGACCCCACATATGAGCAGTTCTTC.

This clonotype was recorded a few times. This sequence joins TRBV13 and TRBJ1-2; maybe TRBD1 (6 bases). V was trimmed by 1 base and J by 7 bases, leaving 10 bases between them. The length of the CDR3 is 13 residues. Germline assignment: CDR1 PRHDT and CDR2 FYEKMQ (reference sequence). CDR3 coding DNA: TGTGCCAGCAGCTTAGACAGGGCTACTGGCTACACCTTC. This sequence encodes CASSLDRATGYTF.

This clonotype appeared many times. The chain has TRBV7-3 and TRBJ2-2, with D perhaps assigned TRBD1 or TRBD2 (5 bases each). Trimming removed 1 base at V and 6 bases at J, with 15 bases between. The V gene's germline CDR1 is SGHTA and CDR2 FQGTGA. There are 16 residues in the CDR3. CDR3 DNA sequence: TGTGCCAGCAGCTTAAGGAGGCAGGGAAGGGCCGGGGAGCTGTTTTTT. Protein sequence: CASSLRRQGRAGELFF.

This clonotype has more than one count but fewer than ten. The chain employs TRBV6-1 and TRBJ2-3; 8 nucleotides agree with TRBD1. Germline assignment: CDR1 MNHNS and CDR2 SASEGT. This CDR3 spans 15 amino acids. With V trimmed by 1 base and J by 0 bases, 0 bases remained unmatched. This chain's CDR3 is CASSEGQGSTDTQYF. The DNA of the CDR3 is TGTGCCAGCAGTGAAGGACAGGGGAGCACAGATACGCAGTATTTT.

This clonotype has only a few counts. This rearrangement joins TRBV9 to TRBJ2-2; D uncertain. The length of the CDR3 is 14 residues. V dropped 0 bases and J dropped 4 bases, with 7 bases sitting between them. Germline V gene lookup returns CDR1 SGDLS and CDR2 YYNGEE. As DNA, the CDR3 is TGTGCCAGCAGCGTAGATGAGTTCACCGGGGAGCTGTTTTTT. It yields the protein CASSVDEFTGELFF.

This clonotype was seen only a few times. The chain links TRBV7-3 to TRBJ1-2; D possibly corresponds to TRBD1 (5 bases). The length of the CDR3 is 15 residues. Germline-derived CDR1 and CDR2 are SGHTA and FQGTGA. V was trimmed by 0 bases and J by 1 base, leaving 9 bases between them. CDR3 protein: CASSLTPGSNYGYTF. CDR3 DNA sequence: TGTGCCAGCAGCTTAACCCCAGGGAGTAACTATGGCTACACCTTC.

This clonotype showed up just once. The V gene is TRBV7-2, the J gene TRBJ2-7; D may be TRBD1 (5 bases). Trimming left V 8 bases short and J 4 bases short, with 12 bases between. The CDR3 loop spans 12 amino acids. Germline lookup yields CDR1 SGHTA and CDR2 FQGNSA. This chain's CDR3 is CASARDRYEQYF. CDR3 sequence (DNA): TGTGCCAGCGCTAGAGACAGATACGAGCAGTACTTC.

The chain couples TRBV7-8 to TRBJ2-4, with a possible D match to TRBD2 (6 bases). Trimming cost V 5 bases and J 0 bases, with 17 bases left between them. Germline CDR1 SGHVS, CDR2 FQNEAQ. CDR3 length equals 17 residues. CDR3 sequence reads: CASSPVSGGIAKNIQYF. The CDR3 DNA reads TGTGCCAGCAGCCCAGTATCCGGGGGTATAGCCAAAAACATTCAGTACTTC.

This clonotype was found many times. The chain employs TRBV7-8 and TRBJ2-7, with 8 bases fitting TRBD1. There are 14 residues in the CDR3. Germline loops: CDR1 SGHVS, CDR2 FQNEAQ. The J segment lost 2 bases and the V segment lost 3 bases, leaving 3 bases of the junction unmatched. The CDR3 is CASSFRTGTYEQYF. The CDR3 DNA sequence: TGTGCCAGCAGCTTCCGGACAGGGACCTACGAGCAGTACTTC.

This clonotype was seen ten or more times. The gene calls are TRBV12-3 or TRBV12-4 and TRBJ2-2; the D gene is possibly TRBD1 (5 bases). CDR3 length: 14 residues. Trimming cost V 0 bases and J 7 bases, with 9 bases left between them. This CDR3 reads CASSLAPGIGELFF. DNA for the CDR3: TGTGCCAGCAGTTTAGCGCCAGGGATCGGGGAGCTGTTTTTT.

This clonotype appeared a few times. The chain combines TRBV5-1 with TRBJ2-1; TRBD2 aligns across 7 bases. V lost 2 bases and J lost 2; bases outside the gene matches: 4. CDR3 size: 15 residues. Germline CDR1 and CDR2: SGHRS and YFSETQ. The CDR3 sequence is CASSLRAGPYNEQFF. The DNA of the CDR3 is TGCGCCAGCAGCTTAAGAGCGGGGCCCTACAATGAGCAGTTCTTC.

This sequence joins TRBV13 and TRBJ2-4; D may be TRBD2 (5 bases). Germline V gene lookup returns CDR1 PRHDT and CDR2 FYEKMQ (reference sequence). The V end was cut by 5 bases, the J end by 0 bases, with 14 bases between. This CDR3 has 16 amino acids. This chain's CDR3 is CASSLSERIAKNIQYF. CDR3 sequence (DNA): TGTGCCAGCAGCCTAAGCGAGCGGATAGCCAAAAACATTCAGTACTTC.

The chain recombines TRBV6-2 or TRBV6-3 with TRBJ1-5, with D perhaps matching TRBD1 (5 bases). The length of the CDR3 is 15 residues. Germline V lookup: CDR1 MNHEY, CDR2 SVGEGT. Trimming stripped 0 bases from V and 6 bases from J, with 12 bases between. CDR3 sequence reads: CASSYSFGGSQPQHF. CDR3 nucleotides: TGTGCCAGCAGTTACTCCTTCGGGGGGTCTCAGCCCCAGCATTTT.

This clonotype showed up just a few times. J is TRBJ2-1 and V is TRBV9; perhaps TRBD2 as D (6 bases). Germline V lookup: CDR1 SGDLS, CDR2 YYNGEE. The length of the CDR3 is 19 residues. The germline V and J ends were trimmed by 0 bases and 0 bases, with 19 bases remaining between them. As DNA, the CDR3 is TGTGCCAGCAGCGTAGTCCCCAACAGTGCGGGAAGCTCCTACAATGAGCAGTTCTTC. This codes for CASSVVPNSAGSSYNEQFF.

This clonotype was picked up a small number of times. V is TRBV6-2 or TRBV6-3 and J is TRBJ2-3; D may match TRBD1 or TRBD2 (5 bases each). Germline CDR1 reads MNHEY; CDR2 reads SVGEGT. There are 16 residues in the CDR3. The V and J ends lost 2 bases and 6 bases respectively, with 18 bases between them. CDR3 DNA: TGTGCCAGCAGTTACAAGGGACCCAACCCAGTGGATACGCAGTATTTT. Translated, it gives CASSYKGPNPVDTQYF.

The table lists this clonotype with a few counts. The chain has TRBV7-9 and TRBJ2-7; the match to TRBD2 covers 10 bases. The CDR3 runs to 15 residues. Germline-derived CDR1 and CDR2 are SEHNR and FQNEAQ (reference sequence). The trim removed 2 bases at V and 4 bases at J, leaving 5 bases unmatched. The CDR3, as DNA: TGTGCCAGCAGCTTATTTGGACTAGCGGTATACGAGCAGTACTTC. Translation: CASSLFGLAVYEQYF.